This TCR beta chain was captured by sequencing in a study of blood T cells in healthy people across ages. PCR was performed a second time for about 7 to 12 cycles using a sample-barcoded 5' primer and a J-beta primer mix. Each CDR3 protein gets one entry after TCRdb re-called the 5' RACE reads with MiXCR. The sample contains roughly 1,700,000 distinct CDR3 sequences, roughly 28% of which appear only once. As to this clonotype: Germline and junction disagree at one end, which may indicate a read error.

The CDR3 is 11 residues long. The germline V gene has CDR1 LGHDT and CDR2 YNNKEL (reference sequence). V gene TRBV3-1 combines with J gene TRBJ2-7; D gene uncertain. Input material: blood. The receptor was derived from a woman in her 30s in good health. In nucleotides, the CDR3 is TGTGCCAGCAACCAAGCAGGCGAGCAGTACTTC. Translating gives CASNQAGEQYF.